This T cell receptor beta chain was recovered during a study of OX40 agonist ivuxolimab in advanced cancers. Study-level information: The mean age was roughly 60 years, ranging from 23 to 79, with 82.7% of participants male. Study outcomes and limitations: Among the least clonally expanded were partial responders at 0.1-3.0 mg/kg.

Looked up from germline, CDR1 is MDHEN and CDR2 is SYDVKM. V lost 6 bases and J lost 0; bases outside the gene matches: 8. The CDR3 sequence is 18 residues long. This clone has a single count. The antigen is unknown. Assay: immunoSEQ multiplex PCR; the TCRdb copy retains only in-frame clones and omits some. The sample carries about 19,000 clones, around 79% recorded once. The sequencing used CD4+ or CD8+ T cells sorted from blood, collected in a trial of the OX40 agonist ivuxolimab. The chain carries TRBV28 and TRBJ2-3; 14 bases fit TRBD2. This receptor was obtained from an adult with an advanced solid tumor such as melanoma, head and neck, liver or kidney cancer. In DNA form, the CDR3 reads TGTGCCAGCAGAGGGGGACTAGCGGGAGCCCACAGCACAGATACGCAGTATTTT. Encoded protein: CASRGGLAGAHSTDTQYF.